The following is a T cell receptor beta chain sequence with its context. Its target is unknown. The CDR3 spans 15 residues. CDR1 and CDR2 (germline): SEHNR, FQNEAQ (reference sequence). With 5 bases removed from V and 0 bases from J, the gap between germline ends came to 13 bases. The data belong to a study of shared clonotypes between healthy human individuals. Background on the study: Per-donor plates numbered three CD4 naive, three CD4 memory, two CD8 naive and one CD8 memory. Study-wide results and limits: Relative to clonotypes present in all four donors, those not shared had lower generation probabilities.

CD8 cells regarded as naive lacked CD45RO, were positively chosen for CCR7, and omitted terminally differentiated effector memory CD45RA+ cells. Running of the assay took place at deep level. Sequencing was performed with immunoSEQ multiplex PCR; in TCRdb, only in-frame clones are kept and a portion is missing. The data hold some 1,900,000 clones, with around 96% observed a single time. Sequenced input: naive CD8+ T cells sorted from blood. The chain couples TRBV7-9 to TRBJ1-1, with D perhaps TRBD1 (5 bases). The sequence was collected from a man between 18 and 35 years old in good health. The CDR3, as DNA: TGTGCCAGCAGCGAGCAGGGTTTTATGAACACTGAAGCTTTCTTT. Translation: CASSEQGFMNTEAFF.